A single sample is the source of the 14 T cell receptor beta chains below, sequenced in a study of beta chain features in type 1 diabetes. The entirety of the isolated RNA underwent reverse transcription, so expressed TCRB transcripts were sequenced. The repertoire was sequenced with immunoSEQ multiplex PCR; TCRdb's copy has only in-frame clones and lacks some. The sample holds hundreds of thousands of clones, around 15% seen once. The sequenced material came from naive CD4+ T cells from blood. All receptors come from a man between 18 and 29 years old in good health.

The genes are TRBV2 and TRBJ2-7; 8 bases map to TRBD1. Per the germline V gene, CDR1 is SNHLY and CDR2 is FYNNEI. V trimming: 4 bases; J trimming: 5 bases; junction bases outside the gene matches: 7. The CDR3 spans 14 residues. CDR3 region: CASSARTGFNEQYF. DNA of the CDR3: TGTGCCAGCAGTGCCCGGACAGGGTTCAACGAGCAGTACTTC.

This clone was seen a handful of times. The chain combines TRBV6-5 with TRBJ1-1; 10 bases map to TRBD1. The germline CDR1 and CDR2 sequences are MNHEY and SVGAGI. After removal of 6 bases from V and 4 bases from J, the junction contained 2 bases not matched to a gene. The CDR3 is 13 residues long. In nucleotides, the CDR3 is TGTGCCAGCAGGGACAGGGGGACCACTGAAGCTTTCTTT. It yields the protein CASRDRGTTEAFF.

The CDR3 nucleotides are TGTGCCAGCAGCCCCACCCCCCCAGGGAGTAGTGAGCAGTTCTTC. This sequence encodes CASSPTPPGSSEQFF. V usage is TRBV7-2 and J usage is TRBJ2-1, with D tentatively TRBD1 or TRBD2 (5 bases each). CDR1 and CDR2 (germline): SGHTA, FQGNSA. The ends were cut back, 5 bases at V and 9 bases at J, with 20 bases in the middle. The CDR3 consists of 15 residues.

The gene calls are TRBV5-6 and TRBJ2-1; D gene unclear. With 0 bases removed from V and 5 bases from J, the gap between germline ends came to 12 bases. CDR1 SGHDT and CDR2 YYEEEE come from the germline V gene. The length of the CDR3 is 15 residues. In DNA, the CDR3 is TGTGCCAGCAGCTTGGAAGGAAAAATCCACAATGAGCAGTTCTTC. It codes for CASSLEGKIHNEQFF.

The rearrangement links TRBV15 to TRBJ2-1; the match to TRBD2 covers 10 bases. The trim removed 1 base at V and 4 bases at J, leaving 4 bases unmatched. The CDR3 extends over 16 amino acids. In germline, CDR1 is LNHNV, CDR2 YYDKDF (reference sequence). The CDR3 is CATSRGLAGLYNEQFF. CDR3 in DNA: TGTGCCACCAGCAGAGGACTAGCGGGTCTTTACAATGAGCAGTTCTTC. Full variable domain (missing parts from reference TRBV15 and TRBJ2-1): DAMVIQNPRYQVTQFGKPVTLSCSQTLNHNVMYWYQQKSSQAPKLLFHYYDKDFNNEADTPDNFQSRRPNTSFCFLDIRSPGLGDTAMYLCATSRGLAGLYNEQFFGPGTRLTVL.

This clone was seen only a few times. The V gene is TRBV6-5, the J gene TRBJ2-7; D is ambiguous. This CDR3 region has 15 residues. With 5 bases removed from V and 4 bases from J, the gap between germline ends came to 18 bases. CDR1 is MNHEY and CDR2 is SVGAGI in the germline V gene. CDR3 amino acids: CASSRLATGKYEQYF. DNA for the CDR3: TGTGCCAGCAGTCGCCTGGCTACGGGCAAGTACGAGCAGTACTTC.

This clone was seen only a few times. The chain's CDR3 is CASSRRQGGLTDTQYF. The CDR3 region has the DNA TGTGCCAGCAGCCGGAGACAGGGGGGCTTAACAGATACGCAGTATTTT. The chain links TRBV14 to TRBJ2-3; 9 positions match TRBD1. This CDR3 has 16 residues. V shed 4 bases, J shed 3 bases, and the junction held 8 bases outside the gene matches. From germline, CDR1 is SGHDN and CDR2 FVKESK.

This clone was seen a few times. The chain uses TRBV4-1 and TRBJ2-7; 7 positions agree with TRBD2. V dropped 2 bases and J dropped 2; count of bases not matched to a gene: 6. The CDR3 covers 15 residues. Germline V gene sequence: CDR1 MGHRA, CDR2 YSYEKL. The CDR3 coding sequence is TGCGCCAGCAGCCAACAAGGGAGGGGCCCCTACGAGCAGTACTTC. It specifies CASSQQGRGPYEQYF.

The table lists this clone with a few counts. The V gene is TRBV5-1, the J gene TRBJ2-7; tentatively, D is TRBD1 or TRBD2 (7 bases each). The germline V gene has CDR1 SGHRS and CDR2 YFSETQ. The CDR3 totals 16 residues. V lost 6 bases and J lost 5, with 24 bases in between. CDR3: CASTGQPVGEGNEQYF. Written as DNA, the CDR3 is TGCGCCAGCACGGGACAGCCCGTAGGGGAGGGAAACGAGCAGTACTTC.

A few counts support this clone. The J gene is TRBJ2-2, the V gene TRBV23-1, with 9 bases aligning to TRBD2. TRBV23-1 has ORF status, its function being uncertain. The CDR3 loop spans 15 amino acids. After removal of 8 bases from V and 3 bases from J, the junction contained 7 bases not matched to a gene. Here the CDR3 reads CASSKTSGYTGELFF. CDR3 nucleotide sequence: TGCGCCAGCTCCAAGACTAGCGGATACACCGGGGAGCTGTTTTTT.

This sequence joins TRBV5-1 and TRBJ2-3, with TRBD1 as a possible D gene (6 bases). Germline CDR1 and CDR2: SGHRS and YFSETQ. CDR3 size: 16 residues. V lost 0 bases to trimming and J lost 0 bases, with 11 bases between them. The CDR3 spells CASSLGGPPSTDTQYF. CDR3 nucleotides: TGCGCCAGCAGCTTGGGGGGGCCTCCTAGCACAGATACGCAGTATTTT.

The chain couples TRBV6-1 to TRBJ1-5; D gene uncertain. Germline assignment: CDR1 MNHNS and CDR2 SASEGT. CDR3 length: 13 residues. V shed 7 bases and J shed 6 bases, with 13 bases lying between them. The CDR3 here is CASTPGVPQPQHF. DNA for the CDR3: TGTGCCAGCACCCCCGGCGTCCCTCAGCCCCAGCATTTT.

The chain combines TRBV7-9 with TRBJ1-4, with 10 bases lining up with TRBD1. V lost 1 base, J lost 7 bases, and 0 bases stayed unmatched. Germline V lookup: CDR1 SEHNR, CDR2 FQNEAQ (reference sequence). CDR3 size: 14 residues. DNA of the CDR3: TGTGCCAGCAGCTTAGGGGACAGGGGTGAAAAACTGTTTTTT. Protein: CASSLGDRGEKLFF.

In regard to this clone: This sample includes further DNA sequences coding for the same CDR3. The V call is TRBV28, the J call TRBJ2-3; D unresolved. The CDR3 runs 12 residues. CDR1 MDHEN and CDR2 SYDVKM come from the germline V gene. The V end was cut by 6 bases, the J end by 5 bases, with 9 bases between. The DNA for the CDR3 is TGTGCCAGCAGCCTTCTAGGAGATACGCAGTATTTT. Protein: CASSLLGDTQYF.